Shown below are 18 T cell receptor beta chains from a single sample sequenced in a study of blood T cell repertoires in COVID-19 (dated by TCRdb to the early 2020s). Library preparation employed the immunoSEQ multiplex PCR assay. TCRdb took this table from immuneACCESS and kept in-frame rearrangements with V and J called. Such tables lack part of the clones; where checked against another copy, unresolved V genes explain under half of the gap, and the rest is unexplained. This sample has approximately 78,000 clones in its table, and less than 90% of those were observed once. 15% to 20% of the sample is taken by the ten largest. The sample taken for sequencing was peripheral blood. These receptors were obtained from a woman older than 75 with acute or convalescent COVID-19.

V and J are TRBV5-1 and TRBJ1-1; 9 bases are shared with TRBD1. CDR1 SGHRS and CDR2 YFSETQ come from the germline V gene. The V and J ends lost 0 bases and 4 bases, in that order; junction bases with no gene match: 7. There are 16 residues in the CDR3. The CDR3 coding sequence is TGCGCCAGCAGCTTGGCTGGAACAGGGGGCGGCACTGAAGCTTTCTTT. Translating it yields CASSLAGTGGGTEAFF.

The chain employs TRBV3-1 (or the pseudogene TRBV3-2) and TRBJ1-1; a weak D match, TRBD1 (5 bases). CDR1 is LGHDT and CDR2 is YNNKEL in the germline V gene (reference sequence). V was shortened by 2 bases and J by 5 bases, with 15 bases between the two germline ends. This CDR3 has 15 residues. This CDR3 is CASSQSWTGETEAFF. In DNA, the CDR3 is TGTGCCAGCAGCCAAAGTTGGACGGGGGAGACTGAAGCTTTCTTT.

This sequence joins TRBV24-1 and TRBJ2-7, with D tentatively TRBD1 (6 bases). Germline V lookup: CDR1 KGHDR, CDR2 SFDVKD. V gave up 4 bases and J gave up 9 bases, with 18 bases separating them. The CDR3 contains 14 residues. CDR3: CATSDPRGTHGQYF. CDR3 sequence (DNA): TGTGCCACCAGTGACCCCAGGGGAACCCACGGGCAGTACTTC.

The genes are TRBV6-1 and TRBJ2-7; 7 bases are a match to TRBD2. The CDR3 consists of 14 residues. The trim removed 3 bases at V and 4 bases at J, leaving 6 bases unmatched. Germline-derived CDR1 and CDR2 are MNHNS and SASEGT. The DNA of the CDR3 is TGTGCCAGCAGTGATATAGCGGGTGGTTACGAGCAGTACTTC. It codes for CASSDIAGGYEQYF.

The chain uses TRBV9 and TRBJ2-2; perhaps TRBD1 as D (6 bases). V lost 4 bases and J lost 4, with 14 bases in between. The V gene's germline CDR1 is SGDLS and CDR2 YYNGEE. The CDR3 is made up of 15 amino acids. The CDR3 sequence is CASSSRQDPTGELFF. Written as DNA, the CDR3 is TGTGCCAGCAGCTCCCGACAGGACCCCACCGGGGAGCTGTTTTTT.

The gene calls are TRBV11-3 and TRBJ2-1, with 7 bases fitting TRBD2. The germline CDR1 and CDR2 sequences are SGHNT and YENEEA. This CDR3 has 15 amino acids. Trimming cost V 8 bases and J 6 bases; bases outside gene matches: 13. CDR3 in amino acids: CASGAGELQANEQFF. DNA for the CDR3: TGTGCCAGCGGGGCGGGGGAGTTACAGGCCAATGAGCAGTTCTTC. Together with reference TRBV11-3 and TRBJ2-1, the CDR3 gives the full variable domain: EAGVVQSPRYKIIEKKQPVAFWCNPISGHNTLYWYLQNLGQGPELLIRYENEEAVDDSQLPKDRFSAERLKGVDSTLKIQPAELGDSAVYLCASGAGELQANEQFFGPGTRLTVL.

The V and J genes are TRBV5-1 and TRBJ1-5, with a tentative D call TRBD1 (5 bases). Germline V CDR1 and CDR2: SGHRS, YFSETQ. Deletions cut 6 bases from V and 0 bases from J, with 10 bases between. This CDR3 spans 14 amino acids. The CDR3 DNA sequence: TGCGCCAGCAAAAAGGACAATAGCAATCAGCCCCAGCATTTT. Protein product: CASKKDNSNQPQHF.

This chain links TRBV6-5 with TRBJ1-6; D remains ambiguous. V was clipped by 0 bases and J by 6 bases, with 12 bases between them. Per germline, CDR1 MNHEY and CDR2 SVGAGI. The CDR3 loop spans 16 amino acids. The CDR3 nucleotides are TGTGCCAGCAGTTACTCGAGTACAGCCCCTAATTCACCCCTCCACTTT. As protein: CASSYSSTAPNSPLHF.

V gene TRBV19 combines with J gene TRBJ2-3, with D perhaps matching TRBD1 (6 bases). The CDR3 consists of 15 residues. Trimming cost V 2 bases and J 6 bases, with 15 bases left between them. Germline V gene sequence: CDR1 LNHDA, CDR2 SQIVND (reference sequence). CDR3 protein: CASSISVRGSDTQYF. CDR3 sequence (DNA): TGTGCCAGTAGTATATCAGTCAGGGGCTCCGATACGCAGTATTTT.

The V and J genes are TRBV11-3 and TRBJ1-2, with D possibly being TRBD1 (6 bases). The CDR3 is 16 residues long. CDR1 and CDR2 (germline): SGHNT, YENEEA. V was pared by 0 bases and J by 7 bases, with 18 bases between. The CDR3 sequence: CASSLEGALGVSGYTF. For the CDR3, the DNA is TGTGCCAGCAGCTTAGAGGGGGCGCTGGGGGTTTCTGGCTACACCTTC.

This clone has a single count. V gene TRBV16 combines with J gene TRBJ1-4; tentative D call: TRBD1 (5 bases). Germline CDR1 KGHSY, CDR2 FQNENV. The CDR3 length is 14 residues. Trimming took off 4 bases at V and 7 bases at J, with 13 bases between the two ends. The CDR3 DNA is TGTGCCAGCAGCCGCAGGGAAGAACCTGAAAAACTGTTTTTT. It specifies CASSRREEPEKLFF.

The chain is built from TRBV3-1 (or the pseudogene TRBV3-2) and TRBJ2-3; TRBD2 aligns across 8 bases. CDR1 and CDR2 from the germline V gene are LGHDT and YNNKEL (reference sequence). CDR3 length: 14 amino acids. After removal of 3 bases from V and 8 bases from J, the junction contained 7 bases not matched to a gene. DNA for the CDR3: TGTGCCAGCAGCCAGGGGACTAGGGCTGGTACGCAGTATTTT. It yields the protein CASSQGTRAGTQYF.

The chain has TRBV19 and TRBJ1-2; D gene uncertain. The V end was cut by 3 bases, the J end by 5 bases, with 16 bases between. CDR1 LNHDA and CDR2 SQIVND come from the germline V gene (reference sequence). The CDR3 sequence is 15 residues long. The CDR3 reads CASSMSGILGYGYTF. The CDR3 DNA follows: TGTGCCAGTAGTATGTCGGGGATATTAGGGTATGGCTACACCTTC.

The CDR3 bases are TGTGCCAGCAGCTTGCCAGGTGCGGAGGGGATGGGAAATACGCAGTATTTT. Translated: CASSLPGAEGMGNTQYF. V usage is TRBV5-4 and J usage is TRBJ2-3, with a possible D match to TRBD2 (6 bases). The V end lost 1 base, the J end lost 7 bases, and 22 bases lay between the germline ends. The V gene's germline CDR1 is SGHNT and CDR2 YYREEE (reference sequence). The CDR3 loop spans 17 amino acids. Full variable domain (missing parts from reference TRBV5-4 and TRBJ2-3): ETGVTQSPTHLIKTRGQQVTLRCSSQSGHNTVSWYQQALGQGPQFIFQYYREEENGRGNFPPRFSGLQFPNYSSELNVNALELDDSALYLCASSLPGAEGMGNTQYFGPGTRLTVL.

The chain's CDR3 is CASSLDRAYEQYF. As DNA, the CDR3 is TGTGCCAGCAGCTTAGACAGGGCCTACGAGCAGTACTTC. This rearrangement joins TRBV5-6 to TRBJ2-7; 7 bases map to TRBD1. V shed 2 bases, J shed 2 bases, and the junction held 1 base outside the gene matches. The CDR3 sequence is 13 residues long. Germline CDR1 reads SGHDT; CDR2 reads YYEEEE.

Here the CDR3 DNA reads TGTGCCAGCAGCTTGGCACCCCTCGACAGTCCTAACTATGGCTACACCTTC. Its protein product is CASSLAPLDSPNYGYTF. The V call is TRBV5-5, the J call TRBJ1-2, with D perhaps TRBD1 (5 bases). This CDR3 region has 17 residues. V was shortened by 0 bases and J by 0 bases, with 15 bases between the two germline ends. Germline V CDR1 and CDR2: SGHKS, YYEKEE (reference sequence).

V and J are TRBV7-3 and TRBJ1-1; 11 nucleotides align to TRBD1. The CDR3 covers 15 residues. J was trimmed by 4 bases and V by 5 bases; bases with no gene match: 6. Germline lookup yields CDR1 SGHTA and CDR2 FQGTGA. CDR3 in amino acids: CASSPAGTGGTEAFF. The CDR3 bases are TGTGCCAGCAGCCCAGCTGGGACAGGGGGCACTGAAGCTTTCTTT. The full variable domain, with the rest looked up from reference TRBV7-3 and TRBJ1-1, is GAGVSQTPSNKVTEKGKYVELRCDPISGHTALYWYRQSLGQGPEFLIYFQGTGAADDSGLPNDRFFAVRPEGSVSTLKIQRTERGDSAVYLCASSPAGTGGTEAFFGQGTRLTVV.

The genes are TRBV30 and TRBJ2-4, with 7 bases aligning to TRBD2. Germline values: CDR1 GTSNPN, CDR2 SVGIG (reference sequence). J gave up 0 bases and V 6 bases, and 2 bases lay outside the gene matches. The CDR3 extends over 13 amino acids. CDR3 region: CACTGGAKNIQYF. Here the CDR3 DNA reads TGTGCCTGTACGGGGGGAGCCAAAAACATTCAGTACTTC.